The 14 T cell receptor beta chains presented below share a single source sample, sequenced in a study of blood T cell repertoires in COVID-19. Produced via immunoSEQ multiplex PCR; TCRdb's table is partial and in-frame only. The repertoire holds 200,000 to 250,000 clones, 88% seen once, with 2.5% to 3.5% in the top ten. The sequenced material came from peripheral blood. The receptors were sampled from a woman aged 55-69 years with acute or convalescent COVID-19.

This rearrangement joins TRBV18 to TRBJ2-7, with TRBD1 identical over 7 bases. This CDR3 is built from 17 residues. Germline values: CDR1 KGHSH, CDR2 LQKENI. The trim removed 4 bases at V and 2 bases at J, leaving 14 bases unmatched. CDR3 coding DNA: TGTGCCAGCTCACTTCAAAGACAGGGCGGACGGGCCTACGAGCAGTACTTC. It codes for CASSLQRQGGRAYEQYF.

V and J are TRBV7-9 and TRBJ1-2; 8 nucleotides line up with TRBD1. This CDR3 is built from 15 residues. The V gene end was trimmed by 5 bases and the J gene end by 0 bases; junction bases not matched to a gene: 5. Germline values: CDR1 SEHNR, CDR2 FQNEAQ (reference sequence). CDR3 sequence (DNA): TGTGCCAGCAGCCCACAGGGGGGACCTAACTATGGCTACACCTTC. This encodes CASSPQGGPNYGYTF.

The rearrangement joins TRBV3-1 (or the pseudogene TRBV3-2) to TRBJ2-5; 8 nucleotides align to TRBD2. Germline-derived CDR1 and CDR2 are LGHDT and YNNKEL (reference sequence). CDR3 length: 16 residues. The junction had 8 bases not matched to a gene; V was cut back by 0 bases and J by 5 bases. The CDR3 DNA sequence: TGTGCCAGCAGCCAAGATGCCGGGGGGGCCTCGGAGACCCAGTACTTC. Amino acids: CASSQDAGGASETQYF.

This clone was counted once. This chain links TRBV28 with TRBJ1-2, with D possibly TRBD1 on 6 matching bases. This CDR3 contains 17 residues. Germline CDR1 and CDR2: MDHEN and SYDVKM. With 5 bases removed from V and 6 bases from J, the gap between germline ends came to 25 bases. CDR3 sequence: CASSARGTGGPDHGYTF. DNA of the CDR3: TGTGCCAGCAGTGCGCGGGGGACGGGGGGGCCGGACCATGGCTACACCTTC.

This chain links TRBV5-5 with TRBJ1-2; 8 bases align to TRBD1. CDR3 length: 14 amino acids. Trimming at V came to 4 bases and at J to 0 bases, leaving 2 bases not matched to a gene. CDR1 and CDR2 from the germline V gene are SGHKS and YYEKEE (reference sequence). The CDR3 nucleotides are TGTGCCAGCAGCCGGGACAGGTCTAACTATGGCTACACCTTC. Amino acid sequence: CASSRDRSNYGYTF.

The rearrangement joins TRBV18 to TRBJ1-6; the match to TRBD1 covers 7 bases. V shed 5 bases, J shed 6 bases, and the junction held 10 bases outside the gene matches. This CDR3 has 16 residues. CDR1 and CDR2 from the germline V gene are KGHSH and LQKENI. The CDR3 here is CASSSGKGAGNSPLHF. The CDR3 nucleotides are TGTGCCAGCTCATCAGGGAAGGGGGCCGGTAATTCACCCCTCCACTTT. Full variable domain (remainder filled in from reference TRBV18 and TRBJ1-6): NAGVMQNPRHLVRRRGQEARLRCSPMKGHSHVYWYRQLPEEGLKFMVYLQKENIIDESGMPKERFSAEFPKEGPSILRIQQVVRGDSAAYFCASSSGKGAGNSPLHFGNGTRLTVT.

The chain uses TRBV9 and TRBJ1-6, with 7 positions matching TRBD1. Per germline, CDR1 SGDLS and CDR2 YYNGEE. V shed 6 bases, J shed 0 bases, and the junction held 12 bases outside the gene matches. CDR3 length equals 18 residues. CDR3 protein: CASIWGTQGSSYNSPLHF. CDR3 DNA: TGTGCCAGCATTTGGGGGACACAGGGGAGCTCCTATAATTCACCCCTCCACTTT.

This chain joins TRBV7-9 and TRBJ1-2, with D maybe TRBD1 (6 bases). Germline V CDR1 and CDR2: SEHNR, FQNEAQ (reference sequence). This CDR3 has 14 residues. Trimming stripped 5 bases from V and 0 bases from J, with 10 bases between. The CDR3 DNA is TGTGCCAGCAGCGGTACAGGGACTAACTATGGCTACACCTTC. Residues: CASSGTGTNYGYTF. The full variable domain, with the rest looked up from reference TRBV7-9 and TRBJ1-2, is DTGVSQNPRHKITKRGQNVTFRCDPISEHNRLYWYRQTLGQGPEFLTYFQNEAQLEKSRLLSDRFSAERPKGSFSTLEIQRTEQGDSAMYLCASSGTGTNYGYTFGSGTRLTVV.

This sequence joins TRBV4-3 and TRBJ1-1, with D hard to call. CDR1 is LGHNA, CDR2 YSLEER, per germline. The V and J ends lost 1 base and 0 bases respectively, with 12 bases between them. The CDR3 totals 16 residues. This chain's CDR3 is CASSQAPTPMNTEAFF. Here the CDR3 DNA reads TGCGCCAGCAGCCAAGCTCCGACACCAATGAACACTGAAGCTTTCTTT.

V is TRBV13 and J is TRBJ2-6, with 8 bases that match TRBD2. V shed 10 bases and J 0 bases; nucleotides not matched to a gene: 8. Germline V lookup: CDR1 PRHDT, CDR2 FYEKMQ (reference sequence). This CDR3 contains 16 residues. The CDR3 here is CATTRGGPSGANVLTF. In nucleotides, the CDR3 is TGTGCCACCACCCGCGGGGGGCCCTCTGGGGCCAACGTCCTGACTTTC. Using reference TRBV13 and TRBJ2-6 for the parts outside the CDR3, the full variable domain is AAGVIQSPRHLIKEKRETATLKCYPIPRHDTVYWYQQGPGQDPQFLISFYEKMQSDKGSIPDRFSAQQFSDYHSELNMSSLELGDSALYFCATTRGGPSGANVLTFGAGSRLTVL.

This rearrangement joins TRBV6-5 to TRBJ1-1; TRBD1 agrees at 7 bases. Trimming took 4 bases from V and 1 from J; bases not matched to a gene: 6. CDR1 MNHEY and CDR2 SVGAGI come from the germline V gene. The CDR3 has 15 residues. The CDR3 DNA is TGTGCCAGCAGTTTGCCGGGACAGCCGAACACTGAAGCTTTCTTT. Translation gives CASSLPGQPNTEAFF.

The chain carries TRBV5-8 and TRBJ2-7; 8 bases map to TRBD1. V trimming: 0 bases; J trimming: 4 bases; junction bases outside the gene matches: 9. Germline loops: CDR1 SGHTS, CDR2 YDEGEE. The CDR3 totals 16 residues. CDR3 in amino acids: CASSLVRRQGSYEQYF. CDR3 coding DNA: TGTGCCAGCAGCTTGGTCAGGAGACAGGGGAGTTACGAGCAGTACTTC.

The CDR3 DNA is TGTGCCAGTAGTATAGACTCTACAGGGAACACTGAAGCTTTCTTT. This codes for CASSIDSTGNTEAFF. J is TRBJ1-1 and V is TRBV19; D is perhaps TRBD1 (5 bases). Germline V lookup: CDR1 LNHDA, CDR2 SQIVND (reference sequence). The CDR3 loop spans 15 amino acids. V lost 0 bases and J lost 1, with 9 bases in between.

The chain has TRBV19 and TRBJ1-2, with 9 bases fitting TRBD1. V was pared by 5 bases and J by 5 bases, with 3 bases of the junction left unmatched. The CDR3 contains 13 residues. CDR1 LNHDA and CDR2 SQIVND come from the germline V gene (reference sequence). The CDR3 protein is CASSSGQGYGYTF. The CDR3 DNA is TGTGCCAGTAGTTCCGGACAGGGGTATGGCTACACCTTC.